Below are 4 T cell receptor beta chains sequenced from a single sample in a study of identical twins. Via MiXCR, TCRdb re-called the 5' RACE reads, giving one row per CDR3 protein. Among over 200,000 distinct CDR3 sequences listed, roughly 10% were seen once. The sample comprised memory T cells sorted from blood. The receptors here all came from a man in his fifties or sixties in good health.

The J gene is TRBJ2-7, the V gene TRBV25-1; 9 positions agree with TRBD2. After removal of 6 bases from V and 2 bases from J, the junction contained 2 bases not matched to a gene. Germline V gene sequence: CDR1 MGHDK, CDR2 SYGVNS. The length of the CDR3 is 13 residues. The CDR3: CASRAGGAYEQYF. The CDR3 nucleotides read TGTGCCAGCAGGGCGGGGGGGGCCTACGAGCAGTACTTC.

This clonotype occurred many times. V is TRBV9 and J is TRBJ2-2; TRBD2 aligns across 8 bases. The germline V gene has CDR1 SGDLS and CDR2 YYNGEE. The CDR3 has 16 amino acids. After removal of 4 bases from V and 0 bases from J, the junction contained 5 bases not matched to a gene. CDR3 in amino acids: CASSLASGPNTGELFF. DNA of the CDR3: TGTGCCAGCAGCCTTGCTAGCGGGCCGAACACCGGGGAGCTGTTTTTT.

This clonotype was detected many times. Here the CDR3 DNA reads TGTGCCAGCAGCTGGCGCGGCACAGATACGCAGTATTTT. It specifies CASSWRGTDTQYF. V and J are TRBV7-2 and TRBJ2-3; the D is unclear. Germline V CDR1 and CDR2: SGHTA, FQGNSA. This CDR3 is 13 amino acids long. The V end was cut by 4 bases, the J end by 1 base, with 6 bases between. Full variable domain (missing parts from reference TRBV7-2 and TRBJ2-3): GAGVSQSPSNKVTEKGKDVELRCDPISGHTALYWYRQSLGQGLEFLIYFQGNSAPDKSGLPSDRFSAERTGGSVSTLTIQRTQQEDSAVYLCASSWRGTDTQYFGPGTRLTVL.

V is TRBV20-1 and J is TRBJ1-5; the D gene is possibly TRBD1 (5 bases). Germline loops: CDR1 DFQATT, CDR2 SNEGSKA (reference sequence). Between the trimmed V and J ends, which lost 1 base and 0 bases, there was a span of 10 bases. The CDR3 contains 15 residues. The CDR3 DNA follows: TGCAGTGCTAGAGGCGGAGGGGCTAGCAATCAGCCCCAGCATTTT. It yields the protein CSARGGGASNQPQHF.